This passage covers 31 T cell receptor beta chains from one sample sequenced in a study of shared clonotypes between healthy human individuals. CD8 cells regarded as naive lacked CD45RO, were positively chosen for CCR7, and omitted terminally differentiated effector memory CD45RA+ cells. This table comes from immunoSEQ multiplex PCR, and its TCRdb copy is limited to in-frame clones, with some not included. The sample lists fewer than 850,000 clones, approximately 96% occurring once. The specimen was naive CD8+ T cells sorted from blood. These receptors came from a man aged 25 to 45 in good health.

This clone was detected only once. The gene calls are TRBV27 and TRBJ2-4; tentative D call: TRBD1 (5 bases). V was trimmed by 5 bases and J by 0 bases, leaving 20 bases between them. This CDR3 spans 18 amino acids. Germline CDR1 MNHEY, CDR2 SMNVEV (reference sequence). The CDR3 is CASSPTLTEPEAKNIQYF. CDR3 bases: TGTGCCAGCAGTCCTACGCTGACAGAGCCCGAAGCCAAAAACATTCAGTACTTC.

The V gene is TRBV21-1, the J gene TRBJ1-2; the listed D gene, TRBD1, was not tested against the DNA. TRBV21-1 is a pseudogene locus. CDR3 length equals 13 residues. Written as DNA, the CDR3 is TGTGCCAGCAGCAACAGTTCTAACTATGGCTACACCTTC. Its translation is CASSNSSNYGYTF.

The CDR3 sequence is CSVEARTGGPEQYF. CDR3 nucleotide sequence: TGCAGCGTTGAAGCTAGGACAGGGGGCCCCGAGCAGTACTTC. The rearrangement uses TRBV29-1 and TRBJ2-7, with 11 bases fitting TRBD1. CDR3 length: 14 amino acids. Trimming cost V 1 base and J 6 bases; bases outside gene matches: 5. CDR1 is SQVTM and CDR2 is ANQGSEA in the germline V gene.

The rearrangement joins TRBV10-3 to TRBJ1-2, with 7 nucleotides matching TRBD1. The junction had 11 bases not matched to a gene; V was cut back by 6 bases and J by 4 bases. The CDR3 extends over 15 amino acids. Germline CDR1 ENHRY, CDR2 SYGVKD. The CDR3 nucleotides read TGTGCCATCAGGGAAACAGGGGTTACTGCCTATGGCTACACCTTC. It is translated as CAIRETGVTAYGYTF.

Turning to this clone: The sample has other DNA sequences that encode this CDR3 too. The CDR3 DNA follows: TGCAGCGTGGGACAATCAAACACCGGGGAGCTGTTTTTT. This codes for CSVGQSNTGELFF. J is TRBJ2-2 and V is TRBV29-1; TRBD1 is a possible D gene (6 bases). CDR1 SQVTM and CDR2 ANQGSEA come from the germline V gene. The CDR3 extends over 13 amino acids. Trimming cost V 6 bases and J 2 bases, with 10 bases left between them.

The V and J genes are TRBV9 and TRBJ1-1; D unresolved. The length of the CDR3 is 14 residues. Deletions cut 0 bases from V and 5 bases from J, with 11 bases between. CDR1 is SGDLS and CDR2 is YYNGEE in the germline V gene. The DNA for the CDR3 is TGTGCCAGCAGCGTAGTTATAAGGGATACTGAAGCTTTCTTT. Its translation: CASSVVIRDTEAFF.

The V call is TRBV2, the J call TRBJ1-4; 12 bases match TRBD1. The CDR3 runs 13 residues. Germline trimming cut 7 bases from V and 10 bases from J; bases unmatched to any gene: 4. From germline, CDR1 is SNHLY and CDR2 FYNNEI. The CDR3 coding sequence is TGTGCCAGCAAGGGGACAGGGGGCGGAAAACTGTTTTTT. Protein product: CASKGTGGGKLFF. Supplemented by reference TRBV2 and TRBJ1-4, the full variable domain reads EPEVTQTPSHQVTQMGQEVILRCVPISNHLYFYWYRQILGQKVEFLVSFYNNEISEKSEIFDDQFSVERPDGSNFTLKIRSTKLEDSAMYFCASKGTGGGKLFFGSGTQLSVL.

The V gene is TRBV18, the J gene TRBJ2-5, with 11 positions matching TRBD2. J gave up 5 bases and V 3 bases, and 20 bases lay outside the gene matches. Germline values: CDR1 KGHSH, CDR2 LQKENI. The CDR3 has 20 amino acids. CDR3 DNA: TGTGCCAGCTCACCGGCGAAGAGACTAGCGGGAAAGGCTGTAGGGGAGACCCAGTACTTC. It codes for CASSPAKRLAGKAVGETQYF.

The chain links TRBV21-1 to TRBJ1-4; TRBD1 was called by the table and not checked on the DNA. TRBV21-1 is a documented pseudogene. CDR3 length: 19 residues. CDR3 bases: TGTGCCAGCAGCACCACTCCTGGACAGGGTACACCAACTAATGAAAAACTGTTTTTT. Protein product: CASSTTPGQGTPTNEKLFF.

The chain is built from TRBV2 and TRBJ2-1, with 10 bases matching TRBD2. Germline CDR1 and CDR2: SNHLY and FYNNEI. Trimming at V came to 7 bases and at J to 0 bases, leaving 9 bases not matched to a gene. This CDR3 region has 17 residues. CDR3 DNA sequence: TGTGCCAGCAAAGAAGGGTCTAGCGGGAGCTCCTACAATGAGCAGTTCTTC. This sequence encodes CASKEGSSGSSYNEQFF.

The gene calls are TRBV7-9 and TRBJ2-1; TRBD1 aligns across 9 bases. V shed 5 bases, J shed 9 bases, and the junction held 8 bases outside the gene matches. CDR3 length equals 14 residues. CDR1 is SEHNR, CDR2 FQNEAQ, per germline (reference sequence). CDR3 residues: CASSPPTTGGEQFF. The CDR3 DNA follows: TGTGCCAGCAGCCCTCCTACGACAGGGGGTGAGCAGTTCTTC.

The chain combines TRBV4-1 with TRBJ2-3; D not resolved. V shed 0 bases and J shed 3 bases, with 4 bases lying between them. The CDR3 has 13 amino acids. CDR1 is MGHRA and CDR2 is YSYEKL in the germline V gene. The CDR3 reads CASSQEATDTQYF. CDR3 sequence (DNA): TGCGCCAGCAGCCAAGAGGCTACAGATACGCAGTATTTT.

V is TRBV12-5 and J is TRBJ1-1, with a possible D match to TRBD1 (6 bases). Trimming removed 0 bases at V and 1 base at J, with 15 bases between. The germline CDR1 and CDR2 sequences are LGHNT and FRNRAP. This CDR3 is built from 17 residues. The CDR3 DNA reads as TGTGCTAGTGGTTTGGTTCCAGGCGGGGGGCCGAACACTGAAGCTTTCTTT. Amino acids: CASGLVPGGGPNTEAFF.

Concerning this clone itself: Other DNA sequences in this specimen translate into the identical CDR3. The chain has TRBV28 and TRBJ1-1; the D gene is possibly TRBD1 (5 bases). Between the trimmed V and J ends, which lost 6 bases and 2 bases, there was a span of 7 bases. This CDR3 is built from 12 residues. Germline CDR1 and CDR2: MDHEN and SYDVKM. This CDR3 is CASRGLNTEAFF. CDR3 DNA: TGTGCCAGCAGGGGGCTCAACACTGAAGCTTTCTTT.

Here the CDR3 reads CSVVTSGRADTQYF. The CDR3 nucleotides read TGCAGCGTTGTGACTAGCGGGAGGGCAGATACGCAGTATTTT. This chain joins TRBV29-1 and TRBJ2-3; TRBD2 agrees at 14 bases. The CDR3 is 14 residues long. Trimming took 4 bases from V and 4 from J; bases not matched to a gene: 1. Germline-derived CDR1 and CDR2 are SQVTM and ANQGSEA.

This sequence joins TRBV30 and TRBJ2-7; D not resolved. Germline loops: CDR1 GTSNPN, CDR2 SVGIG (reference sequence). V gave up 5 bases and J gave up 8 bases, with 19 bases separating them. CDR3 length: 13 residues. The CDR3 bases are TGTGCCTGGTTCCTTGTAGGGTATAAGAAGCAGTACTTC. Amino acid sequence: CAWFLVGYKKQYF. The whole variable domain, filled in from reference TRBV30 and TRBJ2-7, reads SQTIHQWPATLVQPVGSPLSLECTVEGTSNPNLYWYRQAAGRGLQLLFYSVGIGQISSEVPQNLSASRPQDRQFILSSKKLLLSDSGFYLCAWFLVGYKKQYFGPGTRLTVT.

The chain couples TRBV7-2 to TRBJ2-7; D is ambiguous. V was clipped by 1 base and J by 3 bases, with 10 bases between them. Germline V gene data show CDR1 as SGHTA and CDR2 as FQGNSA. The CDR3 spans 14 residues. The CDR3 DNA reads as TGTGCCAGCAGCTTAGACTGGGCTGGCTACGAGCAGTACTTC. As protein: CASSLDWAGYEQYF. The full variable domain, with the rest looked up from reference TRBV7-2 and TRBJ2-7, is GAGVSQSPSNKVTEKGKDVELRCDPISGHTALYWYRQSLGQGLEFLIYFQGNSAPDKSGLPSDRFSAERTGGSVSTLTIQRTQQEDSAVYLCASSLDWAGYEQYFGPGTRLTVT.

The chain employs TRBV29-1 and TRBJ1-4; a possible D gene is TRBD1 (6 bases). The V gene lost 4 bases and the J gene lost 7 bases, with 13 bases spanning the gap. Per germline, CDR1 SQVTM and CDR2 ANQGSEA. The CDR3 consists of 13 residues. CDR3 bases: TGCAGCGTTGCTGGGGGGGCAGGTGAAAAACTGTTTTTT. Protein sequence: CSVAGGAGEKLFF.

This chain uses TRBV4-3 with TRBJ2-1; 12 positions match TRBD2. There are 18 residues in the CDR3. Germline values: CDR1 LGHNA, CDR2 YSLEER. Trimming at V came to 1 base and at J to 1 base, leaving 5 bases not matched to a gene. The CDR3 loop reads CASSQGLAGAYSYNEQFF. CDR3 DNA sequence: TGCGCCAGCAGCCAAGGACTAGCGGGAGCTTATTCCTACAATGAGCAGTTCTTC.

This clone was seen a single time. The chain has TRBV9 and TRBJ2-1; D call uncertain. The length of the CDR3 is 16 residues. Looked up from germline, CDR1 is SGDLS and CDR2 is YYNGEE. V was trimmed by 1 base and J by 0 bases, leaving 11 bases between them. The CDR3 here is CASSVTGEISYNEQFF. CDR3 coding DNA: TGTGCCAGCAGCGTAACTGGCGAGATCTCCTACAATGAGCAGTTCTTC.

The CDR3 DNA sequence: TGCGCCAGCAGCCGCCCTCCTGGGGGGGGCGAAACACCGAACACCGGGGAGCTGTTTTTT. Translating gives CASSRPPGGGETPNTGELFF. V and J are TRBV4-3 and TRBJ2-2, with D possibly matching TRBD2 (7 bases). Per germline, CDR1 LGHNA and CDR2 YSLEER. Deletions cut 4 bases from V and 0 bases from J, with 24 bases between. The CDR3 contains 20 residues.

The V gene is TRBV12-1, the J gene TRBJ2-1; the table assigns TRBD1, which was not confirmed against the DNA. TRBV12-1 is noted as a pseudogene. The CDR3 consists of 16 residues. In DNA, the CDR3 is TGTGCCAGCAGCCAAGGACAGACGGGGTCCTACAATGAGCAGTTCTTC. Translating it yields CASSQGQTGSYNEQFF.

Comments on this clone: This same CDR3 is encoded by further DNA sequences in the sample. The chain carries TRBV27 and TRBJ2-7, with D possibly being TRBD1 (6 bases). CDR1 is MNHEY and CDR2 is SMNVEV in the germline V gene (reference sequence). This CDR3 contains 13 residues. V was cut by 0 bases and J by 3 bases, with 6 bases left in between. As DNA, the CDR3 is TGTGCCAGCAGTTTATCACAGGGCTACGAGCAGTACTTC. Translating it yields CASSLSQGYEQYF.

The chain combines TRBV11-3 with TRBJ2-2; D uncertain. Trimming took 1 base from V and 0 from J, leaving 3 bases between them. The germline V gene encodes CDR1 SGHNT and CDR2 YENEEA. This CDR3 comprises 14 residues. As DNA, the CDR3 is TGTGCCAGCAGCTTAGGCACGAACACCGGGGAGCTGTTTTTT. It translates to CASSLGTNTGELFF.

There are a few counts of this clone. This chain joins TRBV28 and TRBJ1-5, with 10 bases fitting TRBD1. This CDR3 spans 17 amino acids. Germline assignment: CDR1 MDHEN and CDR2 SYDVKM. Germline trimming cut 2 bases from V and 6 bases from J; bases unmatched to any gene: 10. The CDR3 bases are TGTGCCAGCAGTTTAGCCCTATCGACAGGGGGCCGTCAGCCCCAGCATTTT. It yields the protein CASSLALSTGGRQPQHF.

The gene calls are TRBV6-5 and TRBJ2-5, with 8 bases lining up with TRBD2. V shed 5 bases, J shed 5 bases, and the junction held 7 bases outside the gene matches. The CDR3 loop spans 14 amino acids. Germline V gene sequence: CDR1 MNHEY, CDR2 SVGAGI. The DNA for the CDR3 is TGTGCCAGCAGTGGAGCGGGAGTCGGGGAGACCCAGTACTTC. Its translation is CASSGAGVGETQYF.

The rearrangement joins TRBV7-8 to TRBJ2-7, with 9 bases identical to TRBD2. Germline values: CDR1 SGHVS, CDR2 FQNEAQ. The trim removed 7 bases at V and 3 bases at J, leaving 22 bases unmatched. The CDR3 spans 19 residues. The CDR3 here is CASTSRRLAEGKRGYEQYF. CDR3 nucleotides: TGTGCCAGCACCAGCCGACGACTAGCGGAGGGCAAGCGCGGCTACGAGCAGTACTTC.

CDR3: CASSLDSSGNPSYEQYF. The CDR3, as DNA: TGTGCCAGCAGCTTAGATTCTAGCGGGAATCCTTCCTACGAGCAGTACTTC. V and J are TRBV11-2 and TRBJ2-7; TRBD2 aligns across 9 bases. The CDR3 extends over 17 amino acids. CDR1 is SGHAT and CDR2 is FQNNGV in the germline V gene. Unmatched junction bases numbered 7, after V lost 0 bases and J lost 1 base.

The chain carries TRBV9 and TRBJ2-7; a weak D match, TRBD1 (6 bases). The V gene's germline CDR1 is SGDLS and CDR2 YYNGEE. The CDR3 consists of 15 residues. Trimming removed 0 bases from V and 4 bases from J, with 14 bases in between. For the CDR3, the DNA is TGTGCCAGCAGCGTAGGTACAGGGAAGACTTACGAGCAGTACTTC. The encoded protein is CASSVGTGKTYEQYF.

This clone has only one observation. This chain links TRBV28 with TRBJ2-5; 7 nucleotides agree with TRBD1. The CDR3 loop spans 16 amino acids. J lost 2 bases, V lost 6 bases, and 12 bases had no gene match. CDR1 and CDR2 (germline): MDHEN, SYDVKM. CDR3 protein: CASRLGRTGAQETQYF. CDR3 DNA: TGTGCCAGCAGGTTAGGACGGACAGGTGCACAAGAGACCCAGTACTTC.

The count of this clone is one. J is TRBJ2-5 and V is TRBV5-1; the D gene is possibly TRBD2 (5 bases). CDR1 is SGHRS and CDR2 is YFSETQ in the germline V gene. V dropped 2 bases and J dropped 1 base, with 21 bases sitting between them. This CDR3 spans 18 amino acids. The CDR3 nucleotides are TGCGCCAGCAGCTTTAGCGCGGAAAACCCTTCTTCCCAAGAGACCCAGTACTTC. It codes for CASSFSAENPSSQETQYF.